The 20 T cell receptor beta chains below come from one sample, sequenced in a study of T cells in Graves' hyperthyroidism and ophthalmopathy. From RNA transcripts, TCR beta CDR3 regions were amplified. RT-PCR in the first round (using the HTBI primer set) targeted the TCR CDR3. A single record per CDR3 protein comes from TCRdb applying MiXCR to the multiplex PCR reads. The sample shows roughly 560,000 distinct CDR3 sequences, around 15% of them seen only once. Sequenced: blood. The receptors originated from a woman aged 35 to 49 with Graves' ophthalmopathy.

This clonotype was counted a few times. The chain recombines TRBV13 with TRBJ2-5; D possibly corresponds to TRBD1 (6 bases). The CDR3 runs 14 residues. V gave up 3 bases and J gave up 5 bases, with 13 bases separating them. Germline CDR1 PRHDT, CDR2 FYEKMQ (reference sequence). CDR3 DNA sequence: TGTGCCAGCAGCTTTTGGGGGCCGGAGGAGACCCAGTACTTC. It translates to CASSFWGPEETQYF. Filled out from reference TRBV13 and TRBJ2-5, the complete variable domain reads AAGVIQSPRHLIKEKRETATLKCYPIPRHDTVYWYQQGPGQDPQFLISFYEKMQSDKGSIPDRFSAQQFSDYHSELNMSSLELGDSALYFCASSFWGPEETQYFGPGTRLLVL.

This clonotype was observed many times. This rearrangement joins TRBV7-6 to TRBJ1-2, with D possibly being TRBD1 (5 bases). Germline V gene data show CDR1 as SGHVS and CDR2 as FNYEAQ. The CDR3 extends over 13 amino acids. The V end lost 1 base, the J end lost 8 bases, and 11 bases lay between the germline ends. The CDR3 nucleotides are TGTGCCAGCAGCTTAGACAGGTCCGGGGGCTACACCTTC. It specifies CASSLDRSGGYTF.

This clonotype appeared many times. The chain recombines TRBV29-1 with TRBJ1-1, with TRBD1 matching 9 bases. Germline assignment: CDR1 SQVTM and CDR2 ANQGSEA. The trim removed 8 bases at V and 6 bases at J, leaving 10 bases unmatched. This CDR3 has 13 residues. CDR3 in DNA: TGCAGCCCCGATCGCAGGACAGGGGCTGAAGCTTTCTTT. It yields the protein CSPDRRTGAEAFF.

This clonotype was detected many times. The rearrangement uses TRBV20-1 and TRBJ1-6; weak D call: TRBD1 (5 bases). Germline loops: CDR1 DFQATT, CDR2 SNEGSKA (reference sequence). This CDR3 has 13 amino acids. V lost 0 bases and J 9 bases, leaving 9 bases between the germline ends. The CDR3 bases are TGCAGTGCTAGAGAAGGGGCCTTTTCACCCCTCCACTTT. Translation gives CSAREGAFSPLHF.

The chain combines TRBV24-1 with TRBJ1-2; D possibly corresponds to TRBD1 (5 bases). Germline V lookup: CDR1 KGHDR, CDR2 SFDVKD. V lost 5 bases and J 4 bases, leaving 7 bases between the germline ends. CDR3 length equals 12 residues. The CDR3 reads CATSADSYGYTF. The CDR3 region has the DNA TGTGCCACCAGTGCTGACAGCTATGGCTACACCTTC.

There are many counts of this clonotype. The J gene is TRBJ2-7, the V gene TRBV24-1, with 8 bases aligning to TRBD1. The junction had 4 bases not matched to a gene; V was cut back by 2 bases and J by 5 bases. The germline V gene encodes CDR1 KGHDR and CDR2 SFDVKD. The CDR3 has 14 residues. As DNA, the CDR3 is TGTGCCACCAGTGATTCCTCGGACAGGGACGAGCAGTACTTC. Residues: CATSDSSDRDEQYF.

The V call is TRBV20-1, the J call TRBJ2-7; D is possibly TRBD2 (7 bases). Germline CDR1 DFQATT, CDR2 SNEGSKA (reference sequence). The CDR3 loop spans 14 amino acids. The V end was cut by 5 bases, the J end by 4 bases, with 18 bases between. CDR3 in amino acids: CSAGGLREGYEQYF. CDR3 DNA: TGCAGTGCTGGGGGCCTAAGGGAGGGGTACGAGCAGTACTTC.

This clonotype was seen many times. This rearrangement joins TRBV7-9 to TRBJ2-7; D might be TRBD1 (6 bases). The V gene's germline CDR1 is SEHNR and CDR2 FQNEAQ (reference sequence). V lost 4 bases and J 3 bases, leaving 16 bases between the germline ends. The CDR3 covers 15 residues. The CDR3 DNA follows: TGTGCCAGCAGCTACCCCCTGGGGGACAACTACGAGCAGTACTTC. Amino acid sequence: CASSYPLGDNYEQYF.

This clonotype has a handful of counts. The chain uses TRBV10-3 and TRBJ1-5, with D unclear. The CDR3 totals 15 residues. Trimming took off 10 bases at V and 3 bases at J, with 19 bases between the two ends. Germline assignment: CDR1 ENHRY and CDR2 SYGVKD. CDR3 in amino acids: CATNPAGGNNQPQHF. The CDR3 DNA reads as TGTGCCACTAACCCGGCAGGCGGTAACAATCAGCCCCAGCATTTT.

The rearrangement uses TRBV30 and TRBJ1-1, with D perhaps matching TRBD1 (5 bases). Looked up from germline, CDR1 is GTSNPN and CDR2 is SVGIG (reference sequence). Trimming took off 2 bases at V and 5 bases at J, with 15 bases between the two ends. CDR3 length equals 14 residues. For the CDR3, the DNA is TGTGCCTGGAGTTCGACCCACGGGGGGACTGAAGCTTTCTTT. The encoded protein is CAWSSTHGGTEAFF.

The sample holds a few counts of this clonotype. The V gene is TRBV6-5, the J gene TRBJ1-2, with D perhaps TRBD1 (5 bases). Between the trimmed V and J ends, which lost 1 base and 2 bases, there was a span of 8 bases. The CDR3 contains 14 residues. Germline-derived CDR1 and CDR2 are MNHEY and SVGAGI. The CDR3: CASSYFQGNYGYTF. In DNA, the CDR3 is TGTGCCAGCAGTTACTTTCAGGGAAACTATGGCTACACCTTC.

CDR3 in amino acids: CASSATTTGAPDEQYF. The CDR3 DNA sequence: TGCGCCAGCAGTGCTACGACAACCGGGGCCCCCGACGAGCAGTACTTC. This rearrangement joins TRBV10-2 to TRBJ2-7; possibly TRBD1 or TRBD2 for D (5 bases each). The CDR3 covers 16 residues. The germline CDR1 and CDR2 sequences are WSHSY and SAAADI. Trimming pared 4 bases from V and 5 bases from J, leaving 21 bases between.

In this sample, this clonotype turned up many times. This chain joins TRBV4-1 and TRBJ2-7; D gene unclear. This CDR3 is 14 amino acids long. V shed 8 bases and J shed 0 bases, with 14 bases lying between them. Germline CDR1 is MGHRA and CDR2 is YSYEKL. CDR3 DNA: TGCGCCAGCTCGCAGGACCCGAGCTCCTACGAGCAGTACTTC. It encodes CASSQDPSSYEQYF.

The V call is TRBV28, the J call TRBJ2-5, with TRBD2 matching 15 bases. CDR1 is MDHEN and CDR2 is SYDVKM in the germline V gene. The CDR3 contains 16 residues. Losses at the gene ends were 3 bases for V and 5 bases for J; bases not matched to a gene: 4. The CDR3 is CASSFGTSGRWETQYF. The CDR3, as DNA: TGTGCCAGCAGTTTTGGGACTAGCGGGAGGTGGGAGACCCAGTACTTC.

This clonotype was seen at least ten times. The chain is built from TRBV5-1 and TRBJ2-7; no clear D. Looked up from germline, CDR1 is SGHRS and CDR2 is YFSETQ. CDR3 length: 13 amino acids. V lost 4 bases, J lost 5 bases, and 13 bases lay in between. CDR3 region: CASSLVRGHEQYF. The CDR3 nucleotides are TGCGCCAGCAGCCTCGTCCGAGGCCACGAGCAGTACTTC. The full variable domain, rest sourced from reference TRBV5-1 and TRBJ2-7, is KAGVTQTPRYLIKTRGQQVTLSCSPISGHRSVSWYQQTPGQGLQFLFEYFSETQRNKGNFPGRFSGRQFSNSRSEMNVSTLELGDSALYLCASSLVRGHEQYFGPGTRLTVT.

Ten or more counts support this clonotype. The chain recombines TRBV27 with TRBJ2-2; D perhaps matches TRBD1 (6 bases). The germline V and J ends were trimmed by 7 bases and 0 bases, with 6 bases remaining between them. The CDR3 covers 13 residues. CDR1 is MNHEY, CDR2 SMNVEV, per germline (reference sequence). The CDR3 sequence is CASTGANTGELFF. The CDR3 DNA reads TGTGCCAGCACAGGGGCGAACACCGGGGAGCTGTTTTTT.

There are many counts of this clonotype. The chain employs TRBV7-2 and TRBJ1-1, with a weak D call TRBD1 (6 bases). This CDR3 is 16 amino acids long. From germline, CDR1 is SGHTA and CDR2 FQGNSA. The V and J ends lost 0 bases and 4 bases respectively, with 15 bases between them. CDR3 DNA sequence: TGTGCCAGCAGCTTAGCGGGGGGGGCGATTAGCACTGAAGCTTTCTTT. This encodes CASSLAGGAISTEAFF.

This clonotype was seen only once. The chain is built from TRBV6-1 and TRBJ2-7; tentative D call: TRBD1 (6 bases). The CDR3 contains 13 residues. Trimming shortened V by 5 bases and J by 9 bases, and 17 bases separated the two germline ends. In germline, CDR1 is MNHNS, CDR2 SASEGT. As DNA, the CDR3 is TGTGCCAGCAGTCAGTACAGGGAATCAAGGCAGTACTTC. Translated: CASSQYRESRQYF.

This clonotype was found many times. The chain uses TRBV2 and TRBJ2-7; weak D call: TRBD1 (5 bases). The length of the CDR3 is 16 residues. With 3 bases removed from V and 0 bases from J, the gap between germline ends came to 15 bases. Germline V lookup: CDR1 SNHLY, CDR2 FYNNEI. The CDR3 loop reads CASSDRDTFSSYEQYF. DNA for the CDR3: TGTGCCAGCAGTGACAGGGATACCTTCAGCTCCTACGAGCAGTACTTC.

The chain is built from TRBV27 and TRBJ2-7, with D perhaps matching TRBD2 (6 bases). Germline-derived CDR1 and CDR2 are MNHEY and SMNVEV (reference sequence). The CDR3 has 14 residues. Deletions cut 6 bases from V and 2 bases from J, with 14 bases between. DNA for the CDR3: TGTGCCAGCAGGCGCTCGGGGGAGGCCTACGAGCAGTACTTC. This gives the protein CASRRSGEAYEQYF.